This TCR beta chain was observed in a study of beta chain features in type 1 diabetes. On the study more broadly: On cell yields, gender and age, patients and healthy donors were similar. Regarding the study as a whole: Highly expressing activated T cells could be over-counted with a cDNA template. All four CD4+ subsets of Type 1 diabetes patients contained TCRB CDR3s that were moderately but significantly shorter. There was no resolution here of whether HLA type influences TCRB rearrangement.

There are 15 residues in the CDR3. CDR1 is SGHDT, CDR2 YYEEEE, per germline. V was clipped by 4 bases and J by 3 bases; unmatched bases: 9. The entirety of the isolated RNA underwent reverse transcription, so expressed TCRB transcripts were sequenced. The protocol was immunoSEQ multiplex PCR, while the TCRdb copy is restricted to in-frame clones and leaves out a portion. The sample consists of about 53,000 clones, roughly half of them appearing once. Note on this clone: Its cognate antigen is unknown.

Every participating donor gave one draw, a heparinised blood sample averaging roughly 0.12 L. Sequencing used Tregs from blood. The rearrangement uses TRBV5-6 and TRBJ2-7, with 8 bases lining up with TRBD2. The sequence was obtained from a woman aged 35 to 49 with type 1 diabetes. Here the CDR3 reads CASSSQRGSGYEQYF. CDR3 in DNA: TGTGCCAGCAGCAGTCAGCGGGGGTCTGGCTACGAGCAGTACTTC.